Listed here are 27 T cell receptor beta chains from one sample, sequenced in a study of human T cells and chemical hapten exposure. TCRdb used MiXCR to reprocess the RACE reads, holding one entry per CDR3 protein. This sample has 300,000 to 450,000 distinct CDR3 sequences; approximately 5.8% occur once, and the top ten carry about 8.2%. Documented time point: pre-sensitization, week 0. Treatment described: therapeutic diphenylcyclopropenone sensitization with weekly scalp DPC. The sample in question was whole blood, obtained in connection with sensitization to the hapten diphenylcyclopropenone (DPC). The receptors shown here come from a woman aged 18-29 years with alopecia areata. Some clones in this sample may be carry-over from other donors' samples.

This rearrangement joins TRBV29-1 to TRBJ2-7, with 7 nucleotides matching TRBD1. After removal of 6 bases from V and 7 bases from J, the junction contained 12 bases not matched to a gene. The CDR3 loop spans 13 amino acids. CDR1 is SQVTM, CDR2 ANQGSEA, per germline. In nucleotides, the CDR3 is TGCAGCGTCTACGAGACAGGGAAGGTGGAGCAGTACTTC. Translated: CSVYETGKVEQYF.

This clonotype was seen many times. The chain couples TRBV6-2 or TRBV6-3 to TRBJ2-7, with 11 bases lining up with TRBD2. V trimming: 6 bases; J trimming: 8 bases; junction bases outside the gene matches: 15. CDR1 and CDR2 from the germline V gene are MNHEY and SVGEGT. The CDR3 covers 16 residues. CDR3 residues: CASRETSGLAARKQYF. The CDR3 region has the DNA TGTGCCAGCAGAGAAACGTCGGGACTAGCGGCTAGGAAGCAGTACTTC.

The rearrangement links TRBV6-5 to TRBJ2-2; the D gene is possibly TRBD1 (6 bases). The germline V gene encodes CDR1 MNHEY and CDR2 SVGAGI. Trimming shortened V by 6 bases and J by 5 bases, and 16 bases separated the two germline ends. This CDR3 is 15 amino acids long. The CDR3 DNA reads TGTGCCAGCAGAGGAACACAGGGTTGGACCGGGGAGCTGTTTTTT. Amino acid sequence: CASRGTQGWTGELFF.

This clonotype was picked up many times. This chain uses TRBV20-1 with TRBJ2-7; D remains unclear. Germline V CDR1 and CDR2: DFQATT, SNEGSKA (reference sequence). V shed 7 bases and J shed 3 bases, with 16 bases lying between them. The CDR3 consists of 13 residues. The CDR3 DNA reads TGCAGTGTGATAGGCCAGGCTAACTACGAGCAGTACTTC. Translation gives CSVIGQANYEQYF.

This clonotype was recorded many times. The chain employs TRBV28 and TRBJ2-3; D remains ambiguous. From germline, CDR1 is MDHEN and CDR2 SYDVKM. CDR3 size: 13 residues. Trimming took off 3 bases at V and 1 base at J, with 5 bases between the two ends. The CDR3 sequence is CASSFLGTDTQYF. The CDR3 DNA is TGTGCCAGCAGTTTTCTGGGCACAGATACGCAGTATTTT.

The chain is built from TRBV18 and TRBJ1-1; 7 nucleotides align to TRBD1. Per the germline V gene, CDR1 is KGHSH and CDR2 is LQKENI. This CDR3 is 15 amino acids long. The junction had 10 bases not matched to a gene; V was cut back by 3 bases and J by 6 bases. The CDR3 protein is CASSPLAQGSPEAFF. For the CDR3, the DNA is TGTGCCAGCTCACCGCTCGCACAGGGGTCCCCTGAAGCTTTCTTT.

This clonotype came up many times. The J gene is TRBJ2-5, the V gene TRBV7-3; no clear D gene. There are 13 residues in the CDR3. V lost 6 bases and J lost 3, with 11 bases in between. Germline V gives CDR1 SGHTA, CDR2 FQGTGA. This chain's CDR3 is CASSRSKEETQYF. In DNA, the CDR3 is TGTGCCAGCAGTCGGAGCAAAGAAGAGACCCAGTACTTC.

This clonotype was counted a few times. This CDR3 is CASSFTGGGFYNEQFF. In nucleotides, the CDR3 is TGTGCCAGCAGCTTTACTGGCGGGGGATTCTACAATGAGCAGTTCTTC. The chain employs TRBV7-9 and TRBJ2-1, with 7 bases matching TRBD2. V trimming: 3 bases; J trimming: 3 bases; junction bases outside the gene matches: 8. CDR3 length: 16 amino acids. CDR1 and CDR2 (germline): SEHNR, FQNEAQ (reference sequence). The full variable domain, with the rest looked up from reference TRBV7-9 and TRBJ2-1, is DTGVSQNPRHKITKRGQNVTFRCDPISEHNRLYWYRQTLGQGPEFLTYFQNEAQLEKSRLLSDRFSAERPKGSFSTLEIQRTEQGDSAMYLCASSFTGGGFYNEQFFGPGTRLTVL.

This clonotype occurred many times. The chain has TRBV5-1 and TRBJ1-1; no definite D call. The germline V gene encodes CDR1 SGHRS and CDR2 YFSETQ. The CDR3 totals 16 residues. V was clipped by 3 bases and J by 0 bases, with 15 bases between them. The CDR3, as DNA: TGCGCCAGCAGCTGGCATCATTCTAACCTGAACACTGAAGCTTTCTTT. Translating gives CASSWHHSNLNTEAFF.

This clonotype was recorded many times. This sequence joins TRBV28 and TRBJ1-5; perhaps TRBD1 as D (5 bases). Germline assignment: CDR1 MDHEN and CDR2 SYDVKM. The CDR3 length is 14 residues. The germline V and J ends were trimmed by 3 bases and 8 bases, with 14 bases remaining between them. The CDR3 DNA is TGTGCCAGCAGTTTTTTTCAGGGAGGCAAGCCCCAGCATTTT. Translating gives CASSFFQGGKPQHF.

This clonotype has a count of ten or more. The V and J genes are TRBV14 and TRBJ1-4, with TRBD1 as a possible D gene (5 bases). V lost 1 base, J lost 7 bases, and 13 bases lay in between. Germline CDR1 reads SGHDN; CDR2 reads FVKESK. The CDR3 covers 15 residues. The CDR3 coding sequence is TGTGCCAGCAGCCAAGTGATAGGGGCTGGTGAAAAACTGTTTTTT. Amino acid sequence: CASSQVIGAGEKLFF.

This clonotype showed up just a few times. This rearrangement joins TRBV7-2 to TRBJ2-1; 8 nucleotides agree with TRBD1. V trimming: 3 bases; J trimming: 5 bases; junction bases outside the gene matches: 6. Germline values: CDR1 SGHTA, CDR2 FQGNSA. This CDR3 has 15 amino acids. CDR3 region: CASSFGTGANNEQFF. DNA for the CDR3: TGTGCCAGCAGCTTCGGGACAGGAGCCAACAATGAGCAGTTCTTC.

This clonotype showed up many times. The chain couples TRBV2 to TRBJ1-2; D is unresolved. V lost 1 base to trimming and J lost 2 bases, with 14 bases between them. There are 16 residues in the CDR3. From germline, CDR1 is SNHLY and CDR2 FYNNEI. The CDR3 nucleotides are TGTGCCAGCAGTGAAGATGGGCAGCCTTTAAACTATGGCTACACCTTC. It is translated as CASSEDGQPLNYGYTF.

The CDR3, as DNA: TGTGCCAGCAGCCAAGGAGGTATCTGGGCCAAGGTTCCCGTCGATGAAAAACTGTTTTTT. Amino acids: CASSQGGIWAKVPVDEKLFF. The chain is built from TRBV4-2 and TRBJ1-4; D unclear. The ends were cut back, 1 base at V and 6 bases at J, with 27 bases in the middle. CDR1 and CDR2 (germline): LGHNA, YNFKEQ. The CDR3 has 20 residues.

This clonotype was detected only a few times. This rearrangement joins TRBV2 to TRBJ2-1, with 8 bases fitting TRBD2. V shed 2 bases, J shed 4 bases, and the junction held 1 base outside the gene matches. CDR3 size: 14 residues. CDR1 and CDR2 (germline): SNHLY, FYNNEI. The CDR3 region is CASSEPSGYNEQFF. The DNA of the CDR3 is TGTGCCAGCAGTGAACCTAGCGGGTACAATGAGCAGTTCTTC.

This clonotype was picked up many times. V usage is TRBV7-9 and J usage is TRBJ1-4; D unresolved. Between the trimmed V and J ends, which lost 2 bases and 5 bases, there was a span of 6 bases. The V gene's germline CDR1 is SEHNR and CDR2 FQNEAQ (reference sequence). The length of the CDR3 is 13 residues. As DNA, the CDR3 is TGTGCCAGCAGCTTATTTGCCAATGAAAAACTGTTTTTT. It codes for CASSLFANEKLFF.

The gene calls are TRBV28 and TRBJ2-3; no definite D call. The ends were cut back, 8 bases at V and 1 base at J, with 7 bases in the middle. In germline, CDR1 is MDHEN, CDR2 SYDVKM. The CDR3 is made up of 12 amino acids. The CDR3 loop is CASGRRTDTQYF. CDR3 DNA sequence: TGTGCCAGCGGCAGACGCACAGATACGCAGTATTTT.

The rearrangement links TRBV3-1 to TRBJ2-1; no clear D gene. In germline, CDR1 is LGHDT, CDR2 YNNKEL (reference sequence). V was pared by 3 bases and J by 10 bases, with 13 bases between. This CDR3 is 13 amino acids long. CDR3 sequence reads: CASSQGPVREQFF. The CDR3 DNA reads TGTGCCAGCAGCCAGGGTCCGGTGCGAGAGCAGTTCTTC.

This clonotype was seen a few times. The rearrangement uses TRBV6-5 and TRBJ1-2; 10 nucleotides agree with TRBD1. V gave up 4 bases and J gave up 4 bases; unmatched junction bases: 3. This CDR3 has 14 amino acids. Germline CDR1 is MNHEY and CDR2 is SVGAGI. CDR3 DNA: TGTGCCAGCAGTTGGGACAGGGGTTTCTATGGCTACACCTTC. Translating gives CASSWDRGFYGYTF.

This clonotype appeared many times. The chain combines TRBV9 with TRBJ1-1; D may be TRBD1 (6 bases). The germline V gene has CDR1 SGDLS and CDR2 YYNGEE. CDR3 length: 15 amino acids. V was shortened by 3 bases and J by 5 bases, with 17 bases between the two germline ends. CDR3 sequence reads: CASSGGQGRVTEAFF. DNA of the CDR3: TGTGCCAGCAGCGGGGGGCAGGGTAGAGTTACTGAAGCTTTCTTT.

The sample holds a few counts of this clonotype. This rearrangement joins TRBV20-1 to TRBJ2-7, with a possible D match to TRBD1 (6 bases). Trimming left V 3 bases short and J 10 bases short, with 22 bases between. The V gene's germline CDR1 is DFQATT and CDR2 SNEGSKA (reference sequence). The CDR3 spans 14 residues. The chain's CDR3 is CSARQLRDTPGQYF. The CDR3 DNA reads TGCAGTGCTAGGCAACTCCGGGACACCCCGGGCCAGTACTTC.

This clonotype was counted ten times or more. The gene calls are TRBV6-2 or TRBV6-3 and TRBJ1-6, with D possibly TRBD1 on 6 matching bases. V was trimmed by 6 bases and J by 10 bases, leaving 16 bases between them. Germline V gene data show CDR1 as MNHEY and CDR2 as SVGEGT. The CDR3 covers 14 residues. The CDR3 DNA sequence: TGTGCCAGCAGCCCCCCGGACAGAGGGTCACCCCTCCACTTT. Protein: CASSPPDRGSPLHF.

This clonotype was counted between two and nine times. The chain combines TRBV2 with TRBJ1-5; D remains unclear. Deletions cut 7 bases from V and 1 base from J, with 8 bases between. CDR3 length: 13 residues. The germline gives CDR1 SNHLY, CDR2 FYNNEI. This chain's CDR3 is CASMVDSNQPQHF. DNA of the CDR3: TGTGCCAGCATGGTGGACAGCAATCAGCCCCAGCATTTT.

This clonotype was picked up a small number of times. The CDR3 is CASSYLGTSGGETQYF. For the CDR3, the DNA is TGTGCCAGCAGTTACCTGGGGACTAGCGGGGGTGAGACCCAGTACTTC. This rearrangement joins TRBV6-5 to TRBJ2-5; 14 bases align to TRBD2. The CDR3 consists of 16 residues. J gave up 5 bases and V 2 bases, and 4 bases lay outside the gene matches. Germline values: CDR1 MNHEY, CDR2 SVGAGI.

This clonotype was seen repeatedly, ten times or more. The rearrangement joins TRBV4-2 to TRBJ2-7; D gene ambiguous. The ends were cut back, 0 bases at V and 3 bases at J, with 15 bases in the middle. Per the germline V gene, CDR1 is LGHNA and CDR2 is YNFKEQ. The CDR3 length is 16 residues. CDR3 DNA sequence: TGTGCCAGCAGCCAAGATCGGTCGGGCACAGACTACGAGCAGTACTTC. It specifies CASSQDRSGTDYEQYF.

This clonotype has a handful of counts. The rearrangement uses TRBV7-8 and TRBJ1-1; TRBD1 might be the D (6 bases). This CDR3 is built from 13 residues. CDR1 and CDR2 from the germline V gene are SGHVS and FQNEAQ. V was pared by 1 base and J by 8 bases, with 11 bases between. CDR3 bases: TGTGCCAGCAGCTTAGGAGGGGGGCTAGAAGCTTTCTTT. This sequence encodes CASSLGGGLEAFF.

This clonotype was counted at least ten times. DNA for the CDR3: TGTGCCATCAGTGAGAGGGCGGGATCAGATACGCAGTATTTT. It encodes CAISERAGSDTQYF. This chain connects TRBV10-3 to TRBJ2-3; possibly TRBD2 for D (6 bases). Germline V gene sequence: CDR1 ENHRY, CDR2 SYGVKD. This CDR3 comprises 14 residues. V shed 2 bases and J shed 4 bases, with 10 bases lying between them.